This TCR beta chain comes out of a study of regulatory T cells in long-lasting Graves disease. Construction of the TCR beta libraries employed iRepertoire HTBI primers in conjunction with Arm-PCR of CDR3 regions. MiXCR was run by TCRdb on the multiplex PCR reads, yielding one entry per CDR3 protein. In the table there are about 530,000 distinct CDR3 sequences, roughly a sixth of which are singletons. Described time point: newly diagnosed GD, antithyroid drugs for less than 3 months. PBMC-extracted RNA yielded the TCR library. The sample was also reused in another study, on T cells in Graves' hyperthyroidism and ophthalmopathy. That report adds: Newly diagnosed hyperthyroidism patients aged 18 to 65 years had disease lasting under 2 months.

Sequenced material: peripheral blood mononuclear cells (PBMCs), taken at new diagnosis, from a patient treated with antithyroid drugs. The TCR comes from a woman aged 40 to 65 with Graves disease.

The CDR3 nucleotides read TGTGCCAGTAGTGGAGAAGGTGGACGGAGCTCTGGAAACACCATATATTTT. It yields the protein CASSGEGGRSSGNTIYF. V usage is TRBV19 and J usage is TRBJ1-3; D unclear. The germline V gene has CDR1 LNHDA and CDR2 SQIVND (reference sequence). CDR3 length: 17 residues. V lost 5 bases and J 0 bases, leaving 17 bases between the germline ends. The full variable domain, its missing parts supplied by reference TRBV19 and TRBJ1-3, is DGGITQSPKYLFRKEGQNVTLSCEQNLNHDAMYWYRQDPGQGLRLIYYSQIVNDFQKGDIAEGYSVSREKKESFPLTVTSAQKNPTAFYLCASSGEGGRSSGNTIYFGEGSWLTVV.